These 16 T cell receptor beta chains share one sample of origin, sequenced in a study of cytomegalovirus exposure and HLA in healthy donors. The PCR made use of 60 Vbeta and 13 Jbeta primers. Clones were read by immunoSEQ multiplex PCR, and TCRdb kept only the in-frame ones, dropping some. The repertoire consists of 99,000 or so clones, with around 80% occurring once and the leading ten covering approximately 1.5%. Specimen: PBMCs. All receptors come from a woman aged 40 to 49 in good health and CMV-seronegative.

The chain is built from TRBV28 and TRBJ1-5; no clear D. This CDR3 is 18 amino acids long. Germline assignment: CDR1 MDHEN and CDR2 SYDVKM. Between the trimmed V and J ends, which lost 2 bases and 1 base, there was a span of 18 bases. In DNA, the CDR3 is TGTGCCAGCAGTTTAAAGGGCTCCTACAGAGGGAGCAATCAGCCCCAGCATTTT. Translating gives CASSLKGSYRGSNQPQHF.

The chain recombines TRBV12-5 with TRBJ2-2, with 10 bases identical to TRBD1. V lost 3 bases and J lost 4; bases outside the gene matches: 11. CDR1 is LGHNT, CDR2 FRNRAP, per germline. The CDR3 sequence is 18 residues long. The CDR3 coding sequence is TGTGCTAGTGGTTTATCCACCGGGACAGGGGCGACCACCGGGGAGCTGTTTTTT. This gives the protein CASGLSTGTGATTGELFF.

The chain combines TRBV10-3 with TRBJ2-2, with D perhaps TRBD2 (6 bases). Between the trimmed V and J ends, which lost 0 bases and 5 bases, there was a span of 13 bases. Germline V gene sequence: CDR1 ENHRY, CDR2 SYGVKD. CDR3 length equals 16 residues. In nucleotides, the CDR3 is TGTGCCATCAGTGAGTCAGTCACAGGAGGGACCGGGGAGCTGTTTTTT. It translates to CAISESVTGGTGELFF.

The chain joins TRBV5-6 to TRBJ2-1; TRBD1 matches 7 bases. CDR3 length equals 16 residues. The germline CDR1 and CDR2 sequences are SGHDT and YYEEEE. V lost 2 bases, J lost 5 bases, and 10 bases stayed unmatched. CDR3 protein: CASSFSFGTANNEQFF. The CDR3 nucleotides read TGTGCCAGCAGCTTTTCTTTCGGGACAGCTAACAATGAGCAGTTCTTC. Full variable domain (remainder filled in from reference TRBV5-6 and TRBJ2-1): DAGVTQSPTHLIKTRGQQVTLRCSPKSGHDTVSWYQQALGQGPQFIFQYYEEEERQRGNFPDRFSGHQFPNYSSELNVNALLLGDSALYLCASSFSFGTANNEQFFGPGTRLTVL.

The V gene is TRBV13, the J gene TRBJ2-7; D not resolved. Trimming removed 2 bases from V and 5 bases from J, with 13 bases in between. CDR3 length: 14 residues. CDR1 and CDR2 from the germline V gene are PRHDT and FYEKMQ (reference sequence). The DNA of the CDR3 is TGTGCCAGCAGCTTATTTCAGGTCTTGAACGAGCAGTACTTC. This codes for CASSLFQVLNEQYF.

The chain employs TRBV19 and TRBJ2-3; D might be TRBD1 (6 bases). CDR3 size: 19 residues. Germline values: CDR1 LNHDA, CDR2 SQIVND (reference sequence). V lost 3 bases to trimming and J lost 2 bases, with 24 bases between them. The CDR3 spells CASSIGLRLGARDTDTQYF. In DNA, the CDR3 is TGTGCCAGTAGTATTGGATTAAGGTTGGGGGCCAGGGACACAGATACGCAGTATTTT.

The CDR3 is CASNQQGYTEAFF. The CDR3 nucleotides read TGTGCCAGCAACCAACAGGGCTACACTGAAGCTTTCTTT. V usage is TRBV11-2 and J usage is TRBJ1-1; a possible D gene is TRBD1 (6 bases). Germline CDR1 and CDR2: SGHAT and FQNNGV. The V gene lost 7 bases and the J gene lost 3 bases, with 12 bases spanning the gap. This CDR3 has 13 residues.

The rearrangement links TRBV9 to TRBJ2-1; 8 nucleotides agree with TRBD2. The germline CDR1 and CDR2 sequences are SGDLS and YYNGEE. Trimming at V came to 0 bases and at J to 4 bases, leaving 3 bases not matched to a gene. The CDR3 length is 15 residues. The CDR3 region is CASSVVAGGYNEQFF. In nucleotides, the CDR3 is TGTGCCAGCAGCGTAGTGGCGGGGGGATACAATGAGCAGTTCTTC.

The gene calls are TRBV5-1 and TRBJ2-5; 8 positions match TRBD1. The CDR3 spans 16 residues. Germline CDR1 SGHRS, CDR2 YFSETQ. V trimming: 0 bases; J trimming: 2 bases; junction bases outside the gene matches: 6. The CDR3 loop is CASSLVGTGSQETQYF. For the CDR3, the DNA is TGCGCCAGCAGCTTGGTGGGGACAGGTTCTCAAGAGACCCAGTACTTC.

The V gene is TRBV7-8, the J gene TRBJ2-4; D is unresolved. The CDR3 has 16 residues. V was clipped by 2 bases and J by 3 bases, with 14 bases between them. Germline CDR1 reads SGHVS; CDR2 reads FQNEAQ. CDR3 sequence: CASSLRSSPGKNIQYF. The CDR3 DNA reads as TGTGCCAGCAGCTTACGGTCGAGTCCGGGCAAAAACATTCAGTACTTC.

The chain carries TRBV27 and TRBJ2-1, with D unresolved. Germline loops: CDR1 MNHEY, CDR2 SMNVEV (reference sequence). Trimming took 3 bases from V and 0 from J, leaving 6 bases between them. CDR3 length: 14 amino acids. Here the CDR3 reads CASSFVSSYNEQFF. CDR3 DNA: TGTGCCAGCAGTTTTGTGAGCTCCTACAATGAGCAGTTCTTC.

This chain joins TRBV19 and TRBJ2-7; perhaps TRBD1 as D (6 bases). The CDR3 spans 14 residues. Germline loops: CDR1 LNHDA, CDR2 SQIVND (reference sequence). V was clipped by 7 bases and J by 7 bases, with 20 bases between them. In DNA form, the CDR3 reads TGTGCCAGTAACCACGGGACACAAGGACGGGAGCAGTACTTC. Translating it yields CASNHGTQGREQYF.

The rearrangement links TRBV7-2 to TRBJ2-3; 11 bases match TRBD1. This CDR3 is built from 16 residues. Germline CDR1 reads SGHTA; CDR2 reads FQGNSA. After removal of 5 bases from V and 4 bases from J, the junction contained 8 bases not matched to a gene. DNA of the CDR3: TGTGCCAGCAGCCGAGGAGGACAGGGGGCATCAGATACGCAGTATTTT. It codes for CASSRGGQGASDTQYF.

V usage is TRBV2 and J usage is TRBJ1-5; 7 nucleotides match TRBD1. This CDR3 is 16 amino acids long. V dropped 5 bases and J dropped 6; count of bases not matched to a gene: 13. The germline gives CDR1 SNHLY, CDR2 FYNNEI. The CDR3 DNA follows: TGTGCCAGCAGTTGGGGACAGACTAAAAGGGGTCAGCCCCAGCATTTT. Amino acids: CASSWGQTKRGQPQHF.

CDR3 DNA sequence: TGTGCCAGCAGCGGGGGGACAGGGGCTAACACCGGGGAGCTGTTTTTT. This gives the protein CASSGGTGANTGELFF. J is TRBJ2-2 and V is TRBV9; 10 nucleotides line up with TRBD1. CDR1 is SGDLS and CDR2 is YYNGEE in the germline V gene. The CDR3 is 16 residues long. V trimming: 3 bases; J trimming: 2 bases; junction bases outside the gene matches: 4.

The rearrangement links TRBV30 to TRBJ1-1; 8 bases agree with TRBD1. CDR1 is GTSNPN and CDR2 is SVGIG in the germline V gene (reference sequence). Losses at the gene ends were 0 bases for V and 10 bases for J; bases not matched to a gene: 4. There are 12 residues in the CDR3. CDR3 sequence reads: CAWSVSGGRAFF. DNA of the CDR3: TGTGCCTGGAGTGTATCAGGGGGCAGAGCTTTCTTT.